The 10 T cell receptor beta chains presented below share a single source sample, sequenced in a study of CD8+ T cells in alopecia areata. Extracted RNA was reverse transcribed into cDNA, the sequencing template. Sequencing was performed with immunoSEQ multiplex PCR; in TCRdb, only in-frame clones are kept and a portion is missing. Found here are fewer than 7,500 clones, no singletons; the ten largest cover over 25%. Sorting of pooled cutaneous lymph node cells used CD4, CD8alpha, NKG2D, NKG2ACE and other markers. Sequencing was done on a sample of CD8+ T cells sorted from a lymph node. The receptors were gathered from a C3H/HeJ mouse with alopecia areata. MHC haplotype: H2-k.

By its share, this clone is medium-sized (0.01 to 0.1%). The germline and genes are mouse ones. The CDR3 spells CASSGGAYEQYF. The DNA read from the CDR3 is TGTGCCAGCAGTGGGGGGGCCTAT. The chain links TRBV13-1 to TRBJ2-7; tentatively, D is TRBD2 (6 bases). The DNA ends 4 residues before the CDR3 does, and the rest of the CDR3 is filled in from the germline J gene. Germline values: CDR1 NSHNY, CDR2 SYGAGN. The CDR3 is made up of 12 amino acids. V gave up 3 bases and J gave up 2 bases, with 6 bases separating them.

By its share, this clone is medium-sized (0.01 to 0.1%). Any gene name here is a mouse gene name. The missing CDR3 end, 4 residues past where the read stops, is filled in from the germline J gene. The chain employs TRBV13-1 and TRBJ2-7, with D unclear. CDR1 is NSHNY and CDR2 is SYGAGN in the germline V gene. The CDR3 length is 14 residues. Between the trimmed V and J ends, which lost 0 bases and 0 bases, there was a span of 7 bases. The CDR3 here is CASSDAYSSYEQYF. The CDR3 DNA, read in part, is TGTGCCAGCAGTGATGCATACAGCTCCTAT.

Concerning this clone itself: The germline and genes are mouse ones. The read ends 4 residues shy of where the CDR3 ends; the end is completed using the germline J gene. The chain combines TRBV31 with TRBJ2-1, with D perhaps TRBD1 (6 bases). Germline CDR1 reads GKSSPN; CDR2 reads SITVG. V was cut by 1 base and J by 0 bases, with 10 bases left in between. The CDR3 has 15 amino acids. The sequenced CDR3 bases are TGTGCCTGGAGTCCCCTGACAGGTAACTATGCT. Encoded protein: CAWSPLTGNYA. The complete CDR3 reads CAWSPLTGNYAEQFF.

Relative to its sample, this clone is medium-sized. Gene names are mouse gene names. Read coverage stops 4 residues before the CDR3 terminus; the germline J gene supplies the remainder. The chain uses TRBV1 and TRBJ2-4, with D possibly matching TRBD1 (5 bases). CDR3 length equals 14 residues. The germline V gene encodes CDR1 NSQYPW and CDR2 LRSPGD (reference sequence). V was pared by 0 bases and J by 1 base, with 5 bases between. CDR3: CTCSADRGQNTLYF. The sequenced CDR3 bases are TGCACCTGCAGTGCAGACAGGGGTCAAAAC.

Concerning this clone: Gene names follow the mouse nomenclature. The missing CDR3 end, 4 residues past where the read stops, is filled in from the germline J gene. The V and J genes are TRBV5 and TRBJ2-1; 11 positions match TRBD2. CDR1 and CDR2 from the germline V gene are LGHNA and YNLKQL (reference sequence). The CDR3 is 15 residues long. V lost 4 bases, J lost 5 bases, and 4 bases stayed unmatched. The CDR3 protein is CASSPWDWGNAEQFF. The CDR3 DNA, read in part, is TGTGCCAGCAGCCCCTGGGACTGGGGGAATGCT.

As regards this clone: Gene labels here are mouse ones. The read gets to within 4 residues of the CDR3 end, and the germline J gene fills in the rest. V gene TRBV19 combines with J gene TRBJ1-2; TRBD1 matches 9 bases. CDR1 is FNHDT and CDR2 is SITEND in the germline V gene (reference sequence). V dropped 4 bases and J dropped 3; count of bases not matched to a gene: 4. The CDR3 contains 14 residues. CDR3 protein: CASSSTGGYSDYTF. CDR3 bases read: TGTGCCAGCAGTTCGACAGGGGGATACTCC. Full variable domain (outside the CDR3, taken from reference TRBV19 and TRBJ1-2): GGIITQTPKFLIGQEGQKLTLKCQQNFNHDTMYWYRQDSGKGLRLIYYSITENDLQKGDLSEGYDASREKKSSFSLTVTSAQKNEMAVFLCASSSTGGYSDYTFGSGTRLLVI.

This clone was seen ten or more times. Mouse germline and gene names are used. The CDR3 is cut off 4 residues early in the read; its end comes from the germline J gene. V and J are TRBV13-3 and TRBJ2-5, with 11 nucleotides matching TRBD1. The CDR3 totals 15 residues. Germline V lookup: CDR1 NNHDY, CDR2 SYVADS. Trimming took 3 bases from V and 3 from J; bases not matched to a gene: 3. The CDR3 reads CASSVWDRGQDTQYF. The CDR3 DNA, read in part, is TGTGCCAGCAGTGTTTGGGACAGGGGGCAAGAC.

In its sample, this clone was seen many times. Gene names are the mouse ones. The CDR3 goes on 4 residues after the read ends, and that part is filled in from the germline J gene. The rearrangement uses TRBV13-1 and TRBJ2-7; unclear D gene. Looked up from germline, CDR1 is NSHNY and CDR2 is SYGAGN. The CDR3 is made up of 12 amino acids. V gave up 2 bases and J gave up 0 bases, with 3 bases separating them. The CDR3 sequence: CASSDSSYEQYF. The DNA read from the CDR3 is TGTGCCAGCAGTGACAGCTCCTAT.

As concerns this clone: Genes and germline are mouse. The CDR3 end is not reached by the read, which stops 4 residues before it; the germline J gene fills it in. This chain joins TRBV5 and TRBJ2-1, with 10 bases identical to TRBD2. V gave up 0 bases and J gave up 6 bases; unmatched junction bases: 5. Germline lookup yields CDR1 LGHNA and CDR2 YNLKQL (reference sequence). This CDR3 is 16 amino acids long. The CDR3 sequence is CASSQDLLGGLAEQFF. CDR3 DNA (partial): TGTGCCAGCAGCCAAGATCTTCTGGGGGGGCTTGCT.

In this sample, this clone turned up many times. Here the gene names and germline are mouse. The read comes to an end 4 residues before the CDR3 does, leaving the germline J gene to fill in the end. At the DNA level, this CDR3 is encoded by other sequences in the same sample as well. This sequence joins TRBV1 and TRBJ2-5, with 10 bases lining up with TRBD2. The CDR3 covers 15 residues. The germline CDR1 and CDR2 sequences are NSQYPW and LRSPGD (reference sequence). Trimming took 3 bases from V and 3 from J; bases not matched to a gene: 3. The DNA read from the CDR3 is TGCACCTGCAGTGCCCCGGGACTGGGGCAAGAC. It codes for CTCSAPGLGQD. The complete CDR3 protein is CTCSAPGLGQDTQYF.